These 26 T cell receptor beta chains share one sample of origin, sequenced in a study of blood T cell repertoires in COVID-19. TCRdb's table, derived via immunoSEQ multiplex PCR, lists solely in-frame clones and lacks some. This table has about 260,000 clones, 70% to 90% appearing once. The sequenced sample was peripheral blood. Every receptor here comes from a woman between 50 and 59 years old with acute or convalescent COVID-19.

This rearrangement joins TRBV4-2 to TRBJ2-7; D might be TRBD2 (5 bases). The CDR3 consists of 14 residues. Germline V gene lookup returns CDR1 LGHNA and CDR2 YNFKEQ. The V end lost 1 base, the J end lost 5 bases, and 12 bases lay between the germline ends. For the CDR3, the DNA is TGTGCCAGCAGCCAAGGGACTTATTCGGACGAGCAGTACTTC. As protein: CASSQGTYSDEQYF.

The chain links TRBV9 to TRBJ2-1; 11 nucleotides agree with TRBD2. The CDR3 totals 15 residues. Germline CDR1 and CDR2: SGDLS and YYNGEE. The J segment lost 7 bases and the V segment lost 2 bases, leaving 5 bases of the junction unmatched. As DNA, the CDR3 is TGTGCCAGCAGCGTTTGGACTAGCGGGTTAAATGAGCAGTTCTTC. This gives the protein CASSVWTSGLNEQFF.

This sequence joins TRBV4-2 and TRBJ1-4, with 7 bases aligning to TRBD1. With V trimmed by 5 bases and J by 6 bases, 9 bases remained unmatched. There are 15 residues in the CDR3. Germline CDR1 LGHNA, CDR2 YNFKEQ. The CDR3 loop is CASSERQGRDEKLFF. CDR3 nucleotides: TGTGCCAGCAGCGAACGACAGGGAAGGGATGAAAAACTGTTTTTT.

The CDR3 DNA reads TGTGCCAGCAGTTTAAGTCAGTTAAGAGCTTTCTTT. Its translation is CASSLSQLRAFF. The chain carries TRBV28 and TRBJ1-1; no clear D. CDR1 MDHEN and CDR2 SYDVKM come from the germline V gene. CDR3 length: 12 amino acids. V lost 2 bases and J lost 10, with 11 bases in between.

This chain joins TRBV7-2 and TRBJ1-3; the D gene is possibly TRBD1 (5 bases). Trimming shortened V by 1 base and J by 5 bases, and 9 bases separated the two germline ends. There are 14 residues in the CDR3. Looked up from germline, CDR1 is SGHTA and CDR2 is FQGNSA. CDR3 amino acids: CASSLDGQRNTIYF. The DNA for the CDR3 is TGTGCCAGCAGCTTAGACGGACAAAGAAACACCATATATTTT.

Points on this clone: The junction differs from germline at one of its ends, possibly a read error. CDR3 DNA sequence: TGTGCCTGCAGGGGGAGGGCATTGAACACTGAAGCTTTCTTT. It translates to CACRGRALNTEAFF. V gene TRBV28 combines with J gene TRBJ1-1; TRBD1 matches 7 bases. Germline assignment: CDR1 MDHEN and CDR2 SYDVKM. The CDR3 runs 14 residues.

The rearrangement uses TRBV28 and TRBJ1-5; 9 nucleotides agree with TRBD1. This CDR3 has 15 amino acids. The germline gives CDR1 MDHEN, CDR2 SYDVKM. With V trimmed by 5 bases and J by 6 bases, 8 bases remained unmatched. CDR3 coding DNA: TGTGCCAGCAGTGCCGGGACAGGGCGTAGTCAGCCCCAGCATTTT. Protein sequence: CASSAGTGRSQPQHF.

CDR3 amino acids: CASRAGGEEQFF. The DNA for the CDR3 is TGTGCCAGCAGAGCCGGAGGCGAGGAGCAGTTCTTC. The gene calls are TRBV6-6 and TRBJ2-1, with a weak D call TRBD2 (5 bases). The CDR3 loop spans 12 amino acids. The germline gives CDR1 MNHNY, CDR2 SVGAGI (reference sequence). The V end lost 6 bases, the J end lost 10 bases, and 13 bases lay between the germline ends.

The rearrangement joins TRBV15 to TRBJ2-1, with a tentative D call TRBD1 (5 bases). The CDR3 length is 16 residues. V was shortened by 1 base and J by 2 bases, with 12 bases between the two germline ends. Per germline, CDR1 LNHNV and CDR2 YYDKDF (reference sequence). This CDR3 reads CATSRGGGNTYNEQFF. CDR3 nucleotides: TGTGCCACCAGCAGAGGGGGCGGCAATACCTACAATGAGCAGTTCTTC.

The chain recombines TRBV6-1 with TRBJ1-2; D gene unclear. CDR3 size: 17 residues. Per germline, CDR1 MNHNS and CDR2 SASEGT. The V end lost 4 bases, the J end lost 0 bases, and 18 bases lay between the germline ends. For the CDR3, the DNA is TGTGCCAGCAGTGCCCTAAGAGTGGGCTCGACTAACTATGGCTACACCTTC. Protein sequence: CASSALRVGSTNYGYTF.

The chain couples TRBV2 to TRBJ2-5, with 7 bases lining up with TRBD2. Unmatched junction bases numbered 8, after V lost 1 base and J lost 0 bases. CDR3 size: 17 residues. Germline CDR1 reads SNHLY; CDR2 reads FYNNEI. CDR3 in amino acids: CASSEDLASGNQETQYF. The CDR3 nucleotides are TGTGCCAGCAGTGAAGACTTAGCTAGCGGAAACCAAGAGACCCAGTACTTC.

The chain has TRBV3-1 (or the pseudogene TRBV3-2) and TRBJ1-2; D possibly corresponds to TRBD1 (6 bases). Germline-derived CDR1 and CDR2 are LGHDT and YNNKEL (reference sequence). V lost 0 bases and J lost 6, with 14 bases in between. The CDR3 is 15 amino acids. The CDR3: CASSQDNRATDGYTF. The CDR3 DNA reads TGTGCCAGCAGCCAAGATAACAGGGCCACCGATGGCTACACCTTC.

This rearrangement joins TRBV5-1 to TRBJ2-7; 7 bases are a match to TRBD1. The CDR3 consists of 15 residues. J gave up 1 base and V 3 bases, and 7 bases lay outside the gene matches. The germline CDR1 and CDR2 sequences are SGHRS and YFSETQ. CDR3 sequence (DNA): TGCGCCAGCAGCTGGAACAGGGGAGAGTCCTACGAGCAGTACTTC. It codes for CASSWNRGESYEQYF.

This rearrangement joins TRBV6-6 to TRBJ1-5; D is perhaps TRBD1 (5 bases). V was pared by 5 bases and J by 5 bases, with 10 bases between. Germline V gene sequence: CDR1 MNHNY, CDR2 SVGAGI (reference sequence). The CDR3 extends over 13 amino acids. DNA of the CDR3: TGTGCCAGCAGTGTGGACACGTATCAGCCCCAGCATTTT. Amino acids: CASSVDTYQPQHF.

This chain connects TRBV29-1 to TRBJ2-1; TRBD2 agrees at 8 bases. Germline lookup yields CDR1 SQVTM and CDR2 ANQGSEA. The CDR3 sequence is 16 residues long. Trimming took 6 bases from V and 1 from J; bases not matched to a gene: 11. The CDR3 is CSVRAGGADSYNEQFF. CDR3 nucleotides: TGCAGCGTGCGGGCGGGAGGAGCGGATTCCTACAATGAGCAGTTCTTC.

The CDR3 sequence: CASSLTGLVYGYTF. CDR3 sequence (DNA): TGTGCCAGCAGCTTAACAGGGCTCGTTTATGGCTACACCTTC. The V gene is TRBV7-2, the J gene TRBJ1-2; D perhaps matches TRBD1 (6 bases). CDR3 length: 14 amino acids. Germline CDR1 reads SGHTA; CDR2 reads FQGNSA. With 2 bases removed from V and 5 bases from J, the gap between germline ends came to 12 bases.

The chain employs TRBV6-2 or TRBV6-3 and TRBJ2-1, with TRBD1 identical over 8 bases. In germline, CDR1 is MNHEY, CDR2 SVGEGT. The CDR3 runs to 12 residues. V lost 5 bases, J lost 15 bases, and 9 bases stayed unmatched. The CDR3: CASSNTGGKRFF. CDR3 nucleotides: TGTGCCAGCAGTAACACAGGGGGGAAGCGGTTCTTC.

CDR3 DNA: TGTGCCAGCAGCTTAGGGGGACAGGGAACCTACGAGCAGTACTTC. The encoded protein is CASSLGGQGTYEQYF. The J gene is TRBJ2-7, the V gene TRBV11-2; 9 bases match TRBD1. The V segment lost 1 base and the J segment 2 bases; nucleotides outside the gene matches: 3. This CDR3 region has 15 residues. In germline, CDR1 is SGHAT, CDR2 FQNNGV.

The chain uses TRBV3-1 (or the pseudogene TRBV3-2) and TRBJ1-5; D is unclear. CDR1 is LGHDT and CDR2 is YNNKEL in the germline V gene (reference sequence). Between the trimmed V and J ends, which lost 0 bases and 1 base, there was a span of 7 bases. The length of the CDR3 is 15 residues. The CDR3 sequence: CASSQDPRSNQPQHF. The CDR3 nucleotides read TGTGCCAGCAGCCAAGATCCCCGGAGCAATCAGCCCCAGCATTTT.

This chain connects TRBV29-1 to TRBJ1-3; 8 nucleotides agree with TRBD1. V lost 6 bases and J lost 4; bases outside the gene matches: 5. Germline values: CDR1 SQVTM, CDR2 ANQGSEA. The length of the CDR3 is 13 residues. CDR3 amino acids: CSVTGESGNTIYF. The CDR3 bases are TGCAGCGTGACAGGGGAGTCCGGAAACACCATATATTTT.

The chain carries TRBV18 and TRBJ1-2, with no clear D. The CDR3 spans 15 residues. The V gene lost 6 bases and the J gene lost 3 bases, with 17 bases spanning the gap. Germline CDR1 is KGHSH and CDR2 is LQKENI. The CDR3 here is CASSWAREYDYGYTF. The CDR3 nucleotides are TGTGCCAGCTCTTGGGCCCGGGAATACGACTATGGCTACACCTTC.

The chain joins TRBV12-3 or TRBV12-4 to TRBJ1-2, with 7 bases that match TRBD1. This CDR3 region has 13 residues. Germline trimming cut 6 bases from V and 6 bases from J; bases unmatched to any gene: 7. CDR3 region: CASSYRQGHGYTF. DNA of the CDR3: TGTGCCAGCAGCTACCGACAGGGCCATGGCTACACCTTC.

This rearrangement joins TRBV28 to TRBJ2-1, with 10 bases that match TRBD2. The germline V gene has CDR1 MDHEN and CDR2 SYDVKM. The CDR3 loop spans 15 amino acids. Germline trimming cut 2 bases from V and 8 bases from J; bases unmatched to any gene: 6. This CDR3 reads CASSLGLAGAYEQFF. CDR3 coding DNA: TGTGCCAGCAGTTTAGGGCTAGCGGGGGCGTATGAGCAGTTCTTC.

This chain joins TRBV4-2 and TRBJ2-7; 9 bases are shared with TRBD2. CDR1 is LGHNA, CDR2 YNFKEQ, per germline. The CDR3 runs to 15 residues. The V and J ends lost 6 bases and 7 bases, in that order; junction bases with no gene match: 13. CDR3 loop: CASSRVVAGVREQYF. Written as DNA, the CDR3 is TGTGCCAGCAGTCGCGTAGTAGCGGGAGTGAGGGAGCAGTACTTC.

The chain has TRBV28 and TRBJ1-2; 7 nucleotides line up with TRBD1. Germline CDR1 reads MDHEN; CDR2 reads SYDVKM. The CDR3 length is 14 residues. V gave up 4 bases and J gave up 4 bases; unmatched junction bases: 6. The CDR3 DNA reads TGTGCCAGCAGTTCAGGGGGAACAGGCTATGGCTACACCTTC. Translated, it gives CASSSGGTGYGYTF.

V is TRBV7-6 and J is TRBJ2-1, with 8 bases that match TRBD2. CDR1 and CDR2 (germline): SGHVS, FNYEAQ. Trimming took 5 bases from V and 0 from J; bases not matched to a gene: 6. This CDR3 comprises 16 residues. The CDR3 protein is CASSLAGGVSYNEQFF. The CDR3 DNA sequence: TGTGCCAGCAGCCTCGCCGGGGGGGTCTCCTACAATGAGCAGTTCTTC.